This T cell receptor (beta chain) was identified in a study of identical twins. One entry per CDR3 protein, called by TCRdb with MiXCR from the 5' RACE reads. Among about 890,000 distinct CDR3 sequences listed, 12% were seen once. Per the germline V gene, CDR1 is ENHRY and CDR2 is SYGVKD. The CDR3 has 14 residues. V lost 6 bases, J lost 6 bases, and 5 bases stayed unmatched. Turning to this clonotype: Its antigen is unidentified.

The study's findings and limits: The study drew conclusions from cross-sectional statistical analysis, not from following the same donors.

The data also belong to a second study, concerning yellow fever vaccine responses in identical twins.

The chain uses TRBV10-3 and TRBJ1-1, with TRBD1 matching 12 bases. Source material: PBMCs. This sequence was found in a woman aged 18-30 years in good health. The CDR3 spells CAIRGDRGHAEAFF. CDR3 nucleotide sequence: TGTGCCATCAGAGGGGACAGGGGGCACGCTGAAGCTTTCTTT.